This TCR beta chain was obtained from a study of blood T cell repertoires in COVID-19. Study-level information: Whether acute or convalescent, the COVID-19 samples came from the United States, Italy and Spain.

Per the original data handling: Reference gene primer amplification gave nucleated cell count estimates. The table came from immunoSEQ multiplex PCR; TCRdb's copy has only in-frame clones and leaves some out. Clone size and V and J calls were adopted from that table, with D and trimming inferred from the DNA. Among around 340,000 clones listed, over 85% were seen once. V was clipped by 0 bases and J by 0 bases, with 10 bases between them. The CDR3 is 16 amino acids. From germline, CDR1 is SGHRS and CDR2 YFSETQ. This chain uses TRBV5-1 with TRBJ2-1; a possible D gene is TRBD1 (6 bases). Sequenced material: peripheral blood. The origin of this receptor is a woman in her sixties with COVID-19, enrolled during active disease. CDR3 DNA sequence: TGCGCCAGCAGCTTGGAAGGGGGTAGCTCCTACAATGAGCAGTTCTTC. Its protein is CASSLEGGSSYNEQFF. The full variable domain, with the rest looked up from reference TRBV5-1 and TRBJ2-1, is KAGVTQTPRYLIKTRGQQVTLSCSPISGHRSVSWYQQTPGQGLQFLFEYFSETQRNKGNFPGRFSGRQFSNSRSEMNVSTLELGDSALYLCASSLEGGSSYNEQFFGPGTRLTVL.